The sequence of this T cell receptor beta chain was determined in a study of T cell repertoires in cytomegalovirus infection. Study outcomes and limitations: In two of eight donors, the top clonotype was HLA-C-restricted CMV-specific.

V was clipped by 5 bases and J by 8 bases, with 22 bases between them. This CDR3 region has 16 residues. Germline V lookup: CDR1 MGHDK, CDR2 SYGVNS. From the reads, TCRdb called clonotypes with MiXCR, one entry per CDR3 protein. The data show 150,000 to 200,000 distinct CDR3 sequences, less than 9.5% seen once. Comment on this clonotype: Its antigen is currently unknown.

The rearrangement links TRBV25-1 to TRBJ2-1, with D perhaps TRBD1 (6 bases). The sequenced sample consisted of PBMCs. This TCR was recovered from a human donor in good health (CMV status not recorded). Some clones in this sample may be carry-over from other donors' samples. The CDR3 sequence: CASSLTGPSLGDEQFF. The CDR3 nucleotides are TGTGCCAGCAGTCTGACAGGCCCTAGTCTCGGGGATGAGCAGTTCTTC. Supplemented by reference TRBV25-1 and TRBJ2-1, the full variable domain reads EADIYQTPRYLVIGTGKKITLECSQTMGHDKMYWYQQDPGMELHLIHYSYGVNSTEKGDLSSESTVSRIRTEHFPLTLESARPSHTSQYLCASSLTGPSLGDEQFFGPGTRLTVL.